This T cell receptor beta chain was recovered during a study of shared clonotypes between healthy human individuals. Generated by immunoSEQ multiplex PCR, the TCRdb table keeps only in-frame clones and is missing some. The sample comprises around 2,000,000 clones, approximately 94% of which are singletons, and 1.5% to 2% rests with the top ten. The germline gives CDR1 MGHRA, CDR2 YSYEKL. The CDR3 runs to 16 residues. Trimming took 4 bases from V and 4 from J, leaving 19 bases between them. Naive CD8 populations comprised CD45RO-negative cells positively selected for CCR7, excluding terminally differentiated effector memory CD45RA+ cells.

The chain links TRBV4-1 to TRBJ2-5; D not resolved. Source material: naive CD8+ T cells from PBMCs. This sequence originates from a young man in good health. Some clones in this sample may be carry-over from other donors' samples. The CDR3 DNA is TGCGCCAGCAGCCCCCTCCCCCACGACCGGGCAGAGACCCAGTACTTC. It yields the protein CASSPLPHDRAETQYF.